This T cell receptor beta chain was recovered during a study of shared clonotypes between healthy human individuals. On the study more broadly: The cohort had a couple of women and a few men, ages 18 to 49. Study-level results: Memory subsets generally showed smaller estimated richness than naive subsets did. Rarefaction exposed incomplete sorted-subset sequencing despite large depth. Only blood was sampled, and tissue TCR repertoires likely differ from blood ones.

This CDR3 is built from 11 residues. The V gene lost 6 bases and the J gene lost 4 bases, with 6 bases spanning the gap. The V gene's germline CDR1 is ENHRY and CDR2 SYGVKD. The assay was immunoSEQ multiplex PCR, and TCRdb's table has in-frame clones only and misses some. The sample has about 2.3 million clones; 93% are singletons. In regard to this clone: The target antigen is unknown.

This sequence joins TRBV10-3 and TRBJ1-1; D unclear. The sequence was collected from a man younger than 35 in good health. Some clones in this sample may be carry-over from other donors' samples. Specimen: naive CD4+ T cells from PBMCs. The sample's subset: CD45RA+ positively selected. DNA of the CDR3: TGTGCCATCAGCTGGGGCACTGAAGCTTTCTTT. Its protein is CAISWGTEAFF.